What follows are 8 T cell receptor beta chains derived from one specimen sequenced in a study of T cells after yellow fever vaccination. TCRdb re-analysed the 5' RACE reads in MiXCR, keeping a single row per CDR3 protein. Of 320,000 or so distinct CDR3 sequences in the sample, about 7.8% were seen once. The sample was PBMCs, taken roughly seven weeks after the first yellow fever vaccination. These receptors were collected from a man between 18 and 35 years old who received the YFV17D yellow fever vaccine.

V gene TRBV7-9 combines with J gene TRBJ1-4; D remains unclear. V was shortened by 4 bases and J by 4 bases, with 10 bases between the two germline ends. The CDR3 has 14 amino acids. Germline lookup yields CDR1 SEHNR and CDR2 FQNEAQ (reference sequence). Here the CDR3 DNA reads TGTGCCAGCAGCTCGCCAGGATTTAATGAAAAACTGTTTTTT. Translating gives CASSSPGFNEKLFF. The full variable domain, completed using reference TRBV7-9 and TRBJ1-4, is DTGVSQNPRHKITKRGQNVTFRCDPISEHNRLYWYRQTLGQGPEFLTYFQNEAQLEKSRLLSDRFSAERPKGSFSTLEIQRTEQGDSAMYLCASSSPGFNEKLFFGSGTQLSVL.

The chain carries TRBV24-1 and TRBJ1-2; 10 positions agree with TRBD1. V lost 7 bases and J lost 7; bases outside the gene matches: 5. CDR1 is KGHDR, CDR2 SFDVKD, per germline. This CDR3 has 13 residues. The CDR3 bases are TGTGCCACCAGAGGGACAGGGGTAACTGGCTACACCTTC. Amino acid sequence: CATRGTGVTGYTF.

This clonotype turned up a few times. This chain uses TRBV5-5 with TRBJ2-3; D uncertain. The CDR3 is 18 residues long. Germline-derived CDR1 and CDR2 are SGHKS and YYEKEE (reference sequence). V lost 0 bases and J lost 0, with 17 bases in between. The CDR3 region has the DNA TGTGCCAGCAGCTTGGCCTATAGGAGCTCGTCTAGCACAGATACGCAGTATTTT. This translates into CASSLAYRSSSSTDTQYF. Full variable domain (rest looked up from reference TRBV5-5 and TRBJ2-3): DAGVTQSPTHLIKTRGQQVTLRCSPISGHKSVSWYQQVLGQGPQFIFQYYEKEERGRGNFPDRFSARQFPNYSSELNVNALLLGDSALYLCASSLAYRSSSSTDTQYFGPGTRLTVL.

The CDR3 DNA sequence: TGCAGTGCTCTAAGACAGGGTCGCGGCTACACCTTC. As protein: CSALRQGRGYTF. The rearrangement links TRBV20-1 to TRBJ1-2, with TRBD1 identical over 7 bases. CDR1 is DFQATT, CDR2 SNEGSKA, per germline (reference sequence). The CDR3 length is 12 residues. V gave up 5 bases and J gave up 8 bases; unmatched junction bases: 8.

The chain has TRBV19 and TRBJ2-2, with TRBD2 matching 8 bases. The CDR3 runs to 14 residues. V gave up 2 bases and J gave up 5 bases; unmatched junction bases: 1. Germline V gives CDR1 LNHDA, CDR2 SQIVND (reference sequence). The CDR3 DNA reads as TGTGCCAGTAGTATACTAGCGGGTACCGGGGAGCTGTTTTTT. This gives the protein CASSILAGTGELFF.

This clonotype appeared a few times. The V call is TRBV20-1, the J call TRBJ2-3; 8 bases are a match to TRBD1. The CDR3 has 13 amino acids. Germline CDR1 DFQATT, CDR2 SNEGSKA (reference sequence). Losses at the gene ends were 1 base for V and 6 bases for J; bases not matched to a gene: 3. In nucleotides, the CDR3 is TGCAGTGCTAGAGTTACAGGGGGGGATACGCAGTATTTT. Translation gives CSARVTGGDTQYF.

This rearrangement joins TRBV7-3 to TRBJ2-3; D is uncertain. Germline values: CDR1 SGHTA, CDR2 FQGTGA. This CDR3 spans 14 amino acids. V was shortened by 2 bases and J by 6 bases, with 12 bases between the two germline ends. CDR3 sequence: CASSLSPSWDTQYF. In DNA form, the CDR3 reads TGTGCCAGCAGCTTATCCCCCTCGTGGGATACGCAGTATTTT.

This clonotype was counted only a few times. This chain links TRBV20-1 with TRBJ1-2, with 9 nucleotides matching TRBD1. From germline, CDR1 is DFQATT and CDR2 SNEGSKA (reference sequence). CDR3 length: 13 amino acids. The J segment lost 7 bases and the V segment lost 1 base, leaving 4 bases of the junction unmatched. The CDR3 region is CSARVDRGSGYTF. The CDR3 bases are TGCAGTGCTAGAGTGGACAGGGGAAGTGGCTACACCTTC.